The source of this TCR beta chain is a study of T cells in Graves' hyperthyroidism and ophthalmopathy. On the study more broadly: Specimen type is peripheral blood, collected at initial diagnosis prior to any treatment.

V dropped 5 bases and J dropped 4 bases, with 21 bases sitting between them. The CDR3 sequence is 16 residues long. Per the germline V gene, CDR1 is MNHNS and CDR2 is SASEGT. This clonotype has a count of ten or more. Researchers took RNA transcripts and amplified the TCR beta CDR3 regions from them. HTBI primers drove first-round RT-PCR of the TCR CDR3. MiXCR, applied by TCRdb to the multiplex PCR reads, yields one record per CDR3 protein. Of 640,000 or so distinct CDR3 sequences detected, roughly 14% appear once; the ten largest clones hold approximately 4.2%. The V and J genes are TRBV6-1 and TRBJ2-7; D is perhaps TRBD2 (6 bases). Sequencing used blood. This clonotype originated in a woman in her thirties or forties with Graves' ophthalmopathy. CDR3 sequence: CASSNRGDGVGYEQYF. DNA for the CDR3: TGTGCCAGCAGTAACCGCGGGGACGGAGTAGGATACGAGCAGTACTTC.